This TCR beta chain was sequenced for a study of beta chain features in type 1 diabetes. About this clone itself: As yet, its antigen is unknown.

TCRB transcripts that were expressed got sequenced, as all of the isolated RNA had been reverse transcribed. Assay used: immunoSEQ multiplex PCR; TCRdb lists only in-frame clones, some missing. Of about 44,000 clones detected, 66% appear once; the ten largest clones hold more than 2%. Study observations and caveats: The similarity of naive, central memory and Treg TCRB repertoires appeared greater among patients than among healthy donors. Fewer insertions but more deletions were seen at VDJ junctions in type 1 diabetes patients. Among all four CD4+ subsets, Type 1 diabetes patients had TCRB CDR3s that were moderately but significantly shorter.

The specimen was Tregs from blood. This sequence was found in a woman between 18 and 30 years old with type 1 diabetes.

The CDR3: CASSLVASTDTQYF. In DNA, the CDR3 is TGTGCCAGCAGCTTGGTAGCGAGCACAGATACGCAGTATTTT. The V gene is TRBV5-4, the J gene TRBJ2-3; maybe TRBD2 (5 bases). The CDR3 extends over 14 amino acids. Between the trimmed V and J ends, which lost 0 bases and 0 bases, there was a span of 5 bases. Germline CDR1 is SGHNT and CDR2 is YYREEE (reference sequence).